This is a list of T cell receptor beta chains from one sample in a study of CD8 T cells in Susac syndrome. TCRdb called the immunoSEQ multiplex PCR reads again in MiXCR, with one record for every CDR3 protein. Of about 280,000 distinct CDR3 sequences in the sample, roughly 85% are singletons; the top ten hold around 0.12%. Sequences were obtained from CD8+ T cells from PBMCs. These receptors came from a human donor with multiple sclerosis. The CDR3 runs from the conserved cysteine through the conserved F or W. Fields, in order: CDR3 protein, CDR3 DNA, J gene, clone size, D gene, V gene. The D gene is left open where the match is weak. Expanded clones are given a class, and other clones once, few, many or no size at all.

CDR3 protein: CSARDIGGSMNTEAFF; CDR3 DNA: TGCAGTGCTAGAGATATTGGAGGGAGCATGAACACTGAAGCTTTCTTT; J gene: TRBJ1-1; clone size: .; D gene: .; V gene: TRBV20-1
CDR3 protein: CASSITGTGIDEQYF; CDR3 DNA: TGTGCCAGCAGCATTACCGGGACAGGGATAGACGAGCAGTACTTC; J gene: TRBJ2-7; clone size: .; D gene: TRBD1; V gene: TRBV9
CDR3 protein: CASSSNSAGAFF; CDR3 DNA: TGTGCCAGCAGCTCTAACAGCGCTGGAGCTTTCTTT; J gene: TRBJ1-1; clone size: .; D gene: .; V gene: TRBV9
CDR3 protein: CASSQGGRAHEQYF; CDR3 DNA: TGTGCCAGCAGCCAAGGTGGACGAGCCCACGAGCAGTACTTC; J gene: TRBJ2-7; clone size: .; D gene: .; V gene: TRBV3-1
CDR3 protein: CASSSGLPSSGANVLTF; CDR3 DNA: TGTGCCAGCAGCTCGGGACTGCCGAGCTCTGGGGCCAACGTCCTGACTTTC; J gene: TRBJ2-6; clone size: .; D gene: .; V gene: TRBV7-9
CDR3 protein: CASSLEDRGPQETQYF; CDR3 DNA: TGTGCCAGCAGCTTGGAGGACAGGGGACCCCAAGAGACCCAGTACTTC; J gene: TRBJ2-5; clone size: .; D gene: TRBD1; V gene: TRBV5-5
CDR3 protein: CASSTGKNVEIEQYF; CDR3 DNA: TGTGCCAGCAGCACAGGGAAAAACGTCGAAATCGAGCAGTACTTC; J gene: TRBJ2-7; clone size: .; D gene: .; V gene: TRBV6-4
CDR3 protein: CASSAGRRAEGYTF; CDR3 DNA: TGCGCCAGCAGCGCAGGACGGCGCGCGGAAGGCTACACCTTC; J gene: TRBJ1-2; clone size: once; D gene: .; V gene: TRBV10-2
CDR3 protein: CASSLWGALGGTEAFF; CDR3 DNA: TGTGCCAGCAGTTTATGGGGAGCCCTCGGTGGGACTGAAGCTTTCTTT; J gene: TRBJ1-1; clone size: .; D gene: .; V gene: TRBV28
CDR3 protein: CASSVARGDEQFF; CDR3 DNA: TGTGCCAGCAGCGTAGCTAGAGGTGATGAGCAGTTCTTC; J gene: TRBJ2-1; clone size: .; D gene: .; V gene: TRBV9
CDR3 protein: CASSVIRTYNEQFF; CDR3 DNA: TGTGCCAGCAGCGTTATCAGGACCTACAATGAGCAGTTCTTC; J gene: TRBJ2-1; clone size: .; D gene: .; V gene: TRBV7-9
CDR3 protein: CASSLSLAGVAAYF; CDR3 DNA: TGTGCCAGCAGCCTAAGCCTAGCGGGAGTTGCTGCGTACTTC; J gene: TRBJ2-5; clone size: .; D gene: TRBD2; V gene: TRBV3-1
CDR3 protein: CASSTNWGLGANVLTF; CDR3 DNA: TGTGCCAGCAGCACCAACTGGGGACTAGGGGCCAACGTCCTGACTTTC; J gene: TRBJ2-6; clone size: .; D gene: TRBD2; V gene: TRBV11-2
CDR3 protein: CASRETLYSNQPQHF; CDR3 DNA: TGTGCCAGCAGAGAAACTCTGTATAGCAATCAGCCCCAGCATTTT; J gene: TRBJ1-5; clone size: .; D gene: .; V gene: TRBV6-1
CDR3 protein: CASSPGLIAGVTDTQYF; CDR3 DNA: TGCGCCAGCAGCCCGGGTCTCATAGCGGGGGTCACAGATACGCAGTATTTT; J gene: TRBJ2-3; clone size: .; D gene: TRBD2; V gene: TRBV5-1
CDR3 protein: CASTFESAEAFF; CDR3 DNA: TGTGCCAGCACCTTCGAGTCTGCTGAAGCTTTCTTT; J gene: TRBJ1-1; clone size: .; D gene: .; V gene: TRBV12-3/TRBV12-4
CDR3 protein: CASRPTGGASGELFF; CDR3 DNA: TGTGCCAGCAGACCAACAGGGGGCGCATCCGGGGAGCTGTTTTTT; J gene: TRBJ2-2; clone size: .; D gene: TRBD1; V gene: TRBV7-3
CDR3 protein: CASSFVGAGVGDTQYF; CDR3 DNA: TGTGCCAGCAGTTTCGTTGGCGCGGGAGTGGGAGATACGCAGTATTTT; J gene: TRBJ2-3; clone size: .; D gene: TRBD2; V gene: TRBV27